This T cell receptor beta chain was sequenced during a study of tumor-infiltrating lymphocytes in primary liver carcinoma. Study summary: The cohort included men and women aged 30 to 69 years. Whole-study findings and limits: Tumors carried a top-250-clone fraction significantly exceeding that of blood (p = 0.039).

A constant-region primer served to make TCR beta cDNA from roughly 500 ng total RNA. Slightly modified ARM-PCR with three nested multiplex PCR rounds yielded TCR beta libraries. TRBV1-TRBV30 forward primers paired with a C-beta reverse primer drove the first two PCR rounds, roughly 10 cycles each. TCRdb re-derived calls from the multiplex PCR reads in MiXCR, one entry per CDR3 protein. The profile shows around 330,000 distinct CDR3 sequences, 65% of them singletons. Unsorted whole blood served as the source of blood RNA, and germline DNA was extracted as well. The CDR3 has 15 residues. Per the germline V gene, CDR1 is MDHEN and CDR2 is SYDVKM. V lost 6 bases, J lost 7 bases, and 15 bases stayed unmatched. For this clonotype: The antigen remains unidentified.

Input material: peripheral blood. V usage is TRBV28 and J usage is TRBJ2-7; 7 bases agree with TRBD2. The receptor was isolated from a man aged 35 to 55 with primary liver carcinoma and hepatitis B virus infection. This CDR3 is CASSPSGRGLGEQYF. CDR3 sequence (DNA): TGTGCCAGCAGCCCCAGTGGGAGGGGATTGGGGGAGCAGTACTTC.